Each of the 13 T cell receptor beta chains below was sequenced from the same sample in a study of blood T cell repertoires in COVID-19. The method was immunoSEQ multiplex PCR; TCRdb's version includes in-frame clones alone and lacks a portion of them. The sample records fewer than 150,000 clones, roughly 88% being singletons. Sequences were obtained from peripheral blood. The origin of the receptors is a human donor in a cohort sampled during active COVID-19.

The V gene is TRBV7-8, the J gene TRBJ2-5; 9 bases are a match to TRBD2. V shed 5 bases and J 5 bases; nucleotides not matched to a gene: 12. Germline CDR1 is SGHVS and CDR2 is FQNEAQ. This CDR3 is built from 16 residues. The CDR3 sequence: CASSPSGSGGYETQYF. The DNA for the CDR3 is TGTGCCAGCAGCCCCTCGGGTAGCGGGGGATACGAGACCCAGTACTTC.

The V gene is TRBV6-5, the J gene TRBJ1-1; weak D call: TRBD1 (6 bases). Trimming removed 5 bases from V and 0 bases from J, with 13 bases in between. Germline V gives CDR1 MNHEY, CDR2 SVGAGI. There are 15 residues in the CDR3. The CDR3 protein is CASSKHRDMNTEAFF. CDR3 DNA: TGTGCCAGCAGTAAACACAGGGACATGAACACTGAAGCTTTCTTT.

V usage is TRBV6-2 or TRBV6-3 and J usage is TRBJ2-1; D is possibly TRBD1 (6 bases). The CDR3 sequence is 15 residues long. Germline V CDR1 and CDR2: MNHEY, SVGEGT. V lost 5 bases, J lost 9 bases, and 20 bases lay in between. For the CDR3, the DNA is TGTGCCAGCAGTCGTTTATTGACAGGACCAAGTGAGCAGTTCTTC. Amino acids: CASSRLLTGPSEQFF.

The V call is TRBV28, the J call TRBJ2-7; 8 nucleotides line up with TRBD1. The V gene end was trimmed by 7 bases and the J gene end by 1 base; junction bases not matched to a gene: 6. Germline V lookup: CDR1 MDHEN, CDR2 SYDVKM. The CDR3 spans 14 residues. CDR3 in amino acids: CASKPGTGSYEQYF. As DNA, the CDR3 is TGTGCCAGCAAACCCGGGACAGGTTCCTACGAGCAGTACTTC.

This chain connects TRBV19 to TRBJ2-3; a possible D gene is TRBD1 (5 bases). V lost 7 bases to trimming and J lost 0 bases, with 17 bases between them. Germline loops: CDR1 LNHDA, CDR2 SQIVND (reference sequence). The CDR3 is made up of 16 amino acids. The CDR3 sequence is CASTTPRTPSTDTQYF. For the CDR3, the DNA is TGTGCCAGTACCACCCCCCGGACACCGAGCACAGATACGCAGTATTTT.

The chain uses TRBV24-1 and TRBJ1-2, with 7 bases identical to TRBD1. V lost 2 bases, J lost 4 bases, and 3 bases stayed unmatched. The CDR3 covers 14 residues. Germline V CDR1 and CDR2: KGHDR, SFDVKD. The CDR3 reads CATSDSTGFYGYTF. The CDR3 DNA sequence: TGTGCCACCAGTGATTCGACAGGGTTCTATGGCTACACCTTC.

This rearrangement joins TRBV4-1 to TRBJ1-2; TRBD1 aligns across 9 bases. Germline values: CDR1 MGHRA, CDR2 YSYEKL. V lost 4 bases, J lost 5 bases, and 11 bases stayed unmatched. CDR3 length: 16 amino acids. The CDR3 DNA follows: TGCGCCAGCAGCCTATACACGGGACAGGGATATTATGGCTACACCTTC. Encoded protein: CASSLYTGQGYYGYTF.

The chain combines TRBV7-8 with TRBJ2-7; TRBD1 agrees at 9 bases. Germline V CDR1 and CDR2: SGHVS, FQNEAQ. J lost 6 bases, V lost 5 bases, and 8 bases had no gene match. The CDR3 runs 14 residues. The CDR3 here is CASSPNRGQAEQYF. The DNA for the CDR3 is TGTGCCAGCAGCCCCAACAGGGGGCAGGCCGAGCAGTACTTC.

This clone is a singleton in its sample. V usage is TRBV11-3 and J usage is TRBJ2-3; a possible D gene is TRBD2 (6 bases). The CDR3 covers 14 residues. The V gene lost 3 bases and the J gene lost 2 bases, with 9 bases spanning the gap. Germline loops: CDR1 SGHNT, CDR2 YENEEA. The CDR3 coding sequence is TGTGCCAGCAGCTTGCGGGGACCCACAGATACGCAGTATTTT. Protein: CASSLRGPTDTQYF.

The V gene is TRBV11-2, the J gene TRBJ2-5; D not certain. With 1 base removed from V and 2 bases from J, the gap between germline ends came to 8 bases. The CDR3 extends over 14 amino acids. Germline CDR1 and CDR2: SGHAT and FQNNGV. The CDR3 protein is CASSLVAKQETQYF. The CDR3 coding sequence is TGTGCCAGCAGCTTAGTTGCTAAACAAGAGACCCAGTACTTC.

This clone came up once. The chain has TRBV6-6 and TRBJ2-7; D is unclear. CDR3 length: 15 residues. The ends were cut back, 1 base at V and 2 bases at J, with 12 bases in the middle. Germline V gives CDR1 MNHNY, CDR2 SVGAGI (reference sequence). The CDR3 region has the DNA TGTGCCAGCAGTTACTTAGCCTCCCGACCCTACGAGCAGTACTTC. Encoded protein: CASSYLASRPYEQYF.

V gene TRBV2 combines with J gene TRBJ2-1; 11 bases are a match to TRBD2. Germline values: CDR1 SNHLY, CDR2 FYNNEI. This CDR3 spans 17 amino acids. V lost 6 bases to trimming and J lost 2 bases; unmatched junction nucleotides: 9. CDR3 loop: CASRHSGGAAAYNEQFF. As DNA, the CDR3 is TGTGCCAGCAGGCATAGCGGGGGGGCAGCAGCCTACAATGAGCAGTTCTTC.

This chain links TRBV6-5 with TRBJ1-2, with 8 bases fitting TRBD1. Germline CDR1 and CDR2: MNHEY and SVGAGI. This CDR3 has 15 amino acids. J gave up 5 bases and V 0 bases, and 5 bases lay outside the gene matches. The CDR3 loop reads CASSYSSGGGYGYTF. In DNA, the CDR3 is TGTGCCAGCAGTTACTCGTCAGGGGGCGGGTATGGCTACACCTTC.